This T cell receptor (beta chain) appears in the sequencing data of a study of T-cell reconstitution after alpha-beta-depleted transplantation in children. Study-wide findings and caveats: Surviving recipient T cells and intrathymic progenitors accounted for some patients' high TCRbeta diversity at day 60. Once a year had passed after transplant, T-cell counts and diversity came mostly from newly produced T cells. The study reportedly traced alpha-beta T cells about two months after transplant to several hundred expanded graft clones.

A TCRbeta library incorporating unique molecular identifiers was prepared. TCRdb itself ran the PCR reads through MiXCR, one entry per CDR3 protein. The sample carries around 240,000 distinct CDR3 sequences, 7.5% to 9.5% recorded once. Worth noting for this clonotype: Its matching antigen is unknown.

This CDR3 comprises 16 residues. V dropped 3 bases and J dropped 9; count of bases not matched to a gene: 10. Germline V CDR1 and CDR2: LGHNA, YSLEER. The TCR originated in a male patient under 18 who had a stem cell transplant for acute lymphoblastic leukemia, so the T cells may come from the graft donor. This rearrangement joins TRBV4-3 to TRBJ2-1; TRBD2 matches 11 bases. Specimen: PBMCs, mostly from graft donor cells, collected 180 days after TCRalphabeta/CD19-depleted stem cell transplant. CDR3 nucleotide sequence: TGCGCCAGCAGCCACCCTCTAGCGGGGGGTAGGGGTGAGCAGTTCTTC. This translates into CASSHPLAGGRGEQFF.